This TCR beta chain was sequenced during a study of blood T cell repertoires in COVID-19. Study-level background: The United States, Italy and Spain provided the acute and convalescent COVID-19 samples.

Some clones are missing from TCRdb's copy, which holds only in-frame ones; the method was immunoSEQ multiplex PCR. The sample consists of about 150,000 clones, 85% of them appearing once. This CDR3 comprises 14 residues. Germline CDR1 is SEHNR and CDR2 is FQNEAQ (reference sequence). Trimming left V 5 bases short and J 8 bases short, with 15 bases between. In Seattle, patients joined the study during active infection and were tracked longitudinally. This clonotype was obtained from a woman of 80 years or more with COVID-19, enrolled during active disease. The rearrangement joins TRBV7-9 to TRBJ1-4, with D tentatively TRBD1 (6 bases). The sequenced sample was peripheral blood. CDR3 nucleotides: TGTGCCAGCAGCGAGACCAGGGGTCCGGAAAAACTGTTTTTT. Translation gives CASSETRGPEKLFF.